This T cell receptor beta chain stems from a study of beta chain features in type 1 diabetes. The CDR3 sequence is 14 residues long. The V gene end was trimmed by 5 bases and the J gene end by 6 bases; junction bases not matched to a gene: 5. Germline CDR1 is SGHTA and CDR2 is FQGNSA. The study's findings and limits: Patients with type 1 diabetes showed fewer VDJ junction insertions and more deletions. Shorter TCRB CDR3s, moderately but significantly so, were found in Type 1 diabetes patients in all four CD4+ subsets. The naive, central memory and Treg TCRB repertoires of patients appeared to be more similar to one another than those of healthy donors.

CD4+ naive, central memory, regulatory and stem cell-like memory subsets were isolated by sorting on CD45RO/CCR7/CD25/CD127/CD95/CD27. The authors reverse transcribed all of the isolated RNA, so sequencing captured expressed TCRB transcripts. Produced via immunoSEQ multiplex PCR; TCRdb's table is partial and in-frame only. This sample has a few hundred thousand clones; roughly 9.6% occur once, and the top ten carry under 0.02%. Regarding this clone: The antigen is unknown.

This chain links TRBV7-2 with TRBJ2-2; 8 bases are shared with TRBD1. The sample consisted of naive CD4+ T cells from blood. The sequence was obtained from a woman in her 30s in good health. The CDR3, as DNA: TGTGCCAGCAGCCCGACAGGGGAGGCCGGGGAGCTGTTTTTT. This encodes CASSPTGEAGELFF.